One and the same sample provided the 16 T cell receptor beta chains below, sequenced in a study of blood T cell repertoires in COVID-19. Assay used: immunoSEQ multiplex PCR; TCRdb lists only in-frame clones, some missing. The table records 30,000 to 45,000 clones, 90% of them present only once. The sequenced material came from peripheral blood. Source of these receptors: a human donor in a cohort sampled during active COVID-19.

The rearrangement uses TRBV6-5 and TRBJ2-3, with D possibly TRBD2 on 5 matching bases. Germline loops: CDR1 MNHEY, CDR2 SVGAGI. With 5 bases removed from V and 2 bases from J, the gap between germline ends came to 11 bases. The CDR3 has 14 residues. The CDR3 here is CASSRASSTDTQYF. Here the CDR3 DNA reads TGTGCCAGCAGTAGGGCTAGCTCCACAGATACGCAGTATTTT.

This clone was seen only once. The rearrangement uses TRBV2 and TRBJ2-5; D is possibly TRBD2 (6 bases). Germline V CDR1 and CDR2: SNHLY, FYNNEI. This CDR3 is built from 16 residues. V gave up 4 bases and J gave up 3 bases, with 18 bases separating them. DNA of the CDR3: TGTGCCAGCAGTGGGGGCCTAGGGACTGAAAAAGAGACCCAGTACTTC. Its protein product is CASSGGLGTEKETQYF.

V and J are TRBV5-3 and TRBJ2-1; 8 bases fit TRBD2. TRBV5-3 is labeled an ORF, and its function is uncertain. CDR3 length equals 17 residues. The junction had 11 bases not matched to a gene; V was cut back by 4 bases and J by 2 bases. The CDR3: CARSHLSPGRAYNEQFF. DNA for the CDR3: TGTGCCAGAAGCCATCTATCACCCGGGAGGGCCTACAATGAGCAGTTCTTC.

The chain couples TRBV18 to TRBJ2-1, with 10 bases that match TRBD1. Trimming took 6 bases from V and 14 from J; bases not matched to a gene: 19. Germline-derived CDR1 and CDR2 are KGHSH and LQKENI. The CDR3 contains 16 residues. The CDR3 spells CASSTNGLGQGFMEFF. The CDR3 DNA follows: TGTGCCAGCTCTACTAATGGGTTGGGACAGGGGTTTATGGAGTTCTTC.

The J gene is TRBJ1-1, the V gene TRBV28, with D possibly matching TRBD1 (5 bases). This CDR3 has 14 residues. V was clipped by 2 bases and J by 1 base, with 8 bases between them. Germline CDR1 is MDHEN and CDR2 is SYDVKM. The chain's CDR3 is CASSLQGGNTEAFF. The DNA of the CDR3 is TGTGCCAGCAGTTTACAGGGCGGGAACACTGAAGCTTTCTTT.

This clone was counted a few times. CDR3 DNA: TGTGCCAGCAGCATGTCCAGGGGGGAGACCCAGTACTTC. This sequence encodes CASSMSRGETQYF. The chain carries TRBV7-2 and TRBJ2-5, with 7 bases that match TRBD1. The CDR3 runs to 13 residues. The J segment lost 5 bases and the V segment lost 5 bases, leaving 5 bases of the junction unmatched. Germline CDR1 reads SGHTA; CDR2 reads FQGNSA. The full variable domain, with the rest looked up from reference TRBV7-2 and TRBJ2-5, is GAGVSQSPSNKVTEKGKDVELRCDPISGHTALYWYRQSLGQGLEFLIYFQGNSAPDKSGLPSDRFSAERTGGSVSTLTIQRTQQEDSAVYLCASSMSRGETQYFGPGTRLLVL.

This chain links TRBV11-2 with TRBJ2-1; the match to TRBD2 covers 9 bases. This CDR3 comprises 14 residues. Germline CDR1 SGHAT, CDR2 FQNNGV. The V and J ends lost 5 bases and 12 bases, in that order; junction bases with no gene match: 11. The CDR3 region has the DNA TGTGCCAGCAGCATTAGCGGGGGAGGACCTGGGCAGTTCTTC. Its protein is CASSISGGGPGQFF.

The chain combines TRBV6-5 with TRBJ2-1; tentative D call: TRBD2 (6 bases). CDR3 length: 13 amino acids. Germline V gene sequence: CDR1 MNHEY, CDR2 SVGAGI. With 7 bases removed from V and 2 bases from J, the gap between germline ends came to 9 bases. The CDR3 DNA is TGTGCCAGCAACGCGGGACCCTACAATGAGCAGTTCTTC. The encoded protein is CASNAGPYNEQFF.

The rearrangement links TRBV6-5 to TRBJ2-7, with 10 bases that match TRBD2. V trimming: 4 bases; J trimming: 4 bases; junction bases outside the gene matches: 4. CDR1 is MNHEY and CDR2 is SVGAGI in the germline V gene. This CDR3 spans 14 amino acids. The CDR3 nucleotides are TGTGCCAGCAGTTTTACTAGCGGGATTTACGAGCAGTACTTC. Protein product: CASSFTSGIYEQYF.

The CDR3 DNA reads as TGCGCCAGCAGCCGACTCTTTGCGGGAGGTCTCACAGATACGCAGTATTTT. It specifies CASSRLFAGGLTDTQYF. The genes are TRBV4-1 and TRBJ2-3; 8 bases fit TRBD2. The germline gives CDR1 MGHRA, CDR2 YSYEKL. This CDR3 is 17 amino acids long. Trimming removed 4 bases from V and 2 bases from J; junction bases left unmatched: 11.

The chain recombines TRBV7-9 with TRBJ1-6, with D uncertain. V was cut by 6 bases and J by 4 bases, with 10 bases left in between. This CDR3 is built from 14 residues. Germline V CDR1 and CDR2: SEHNR, FQNEAQ (reference sequence). The CDR3 DNA reads TGTGCCAGCAGAACCCGACAATATAATTCACCCCTCCACTTT. This translates into CASRTRQYNSPLHF.

This rearrangement joins TRBV28 to TRBJ2-1, with a tentative D call TRBD1 (5 bases). The germline V gene encodes CDR1 MDHEN and CDR2 SYDVKM. The CDR3 contains 13 residues. V lost 2 bases and J lost 6, with 8 bases in between. The CDR3 bases are TGTGCCAGCAGTTTAGCAGGGCGCAATGAGCAGTTCTTC. Translation: CASSLAGRNEQFF.

The chain employs TRBV28 and TRBJ2-1; D may be TRBD1 (6 bases). Germline V gives CDR1 MDHEN, CDR2 SYDVKM. Trimming cost V 3 bases and J 2 bases, with 8 bases left between them. The CDR3 is made up of 14 amino acids. CDR3 amino acids: CASSLDSTYNEQFF. CDR3 DNA: TGTGCCAGCAGTTTGGACAGTACCTACAATGAGCAGTTCTTC. The variable domain in full, with the rest retrieved from reference TRBV28 and TRBJ2-1, is DVKVTQSSRYLVKRTGEKVFLECVQDMDHENMFWYRQDPGLGLRLIYFSYDVKMKEKGDIPEGYSVSREKKERFSLILESASTNQTSMYLCASSLDSTYNEQFFGPGTRLTVL.

V usage is TRBV19 and J usage is TRBJ2-3; no clear D gene. Germline V CDR1 and CDR2: LNHDA, SQIVND (reference sequence). The V and J ends lost 5 bases and 1 base respectively, with 13 bases between them. The CDR3 has 15 amino acids. CDR3 residues: CASSPRHSRTDTQYF. In DNA, the CDR3 is TGTGCCAGTAGTCCCCGACACTCACGCACAGATACGCAGTATTTT. Together with reference TRBV19 and TRBJ2-3, the CDR3 gives the full variable domain: DGGITQSPKYLFRKEGQNVTLSCEQNLNHDAMYWYRQDPGQGLRLIYYSQIVNDFQKGDIAEGYSVSREKKESFPLTVTSAQKNPTAFYLCASSPRHSRTDTQYFGPGTRLTVL.

The chain combines TRBV2 with TRBJ2-7; 10 nucleotides agree with TRBD1. This CDR3 region has 13 residues. Germline V gives CDR1 SNHLY, CDR2 FYNNEI. V lost 6 bases, J lost 7 bases, and 6 bases stayed unmatched. The CDR3 loop is CASRAGTGDEQYF. The CDR3 nucleotides are TGTGCCAGCAGGGCCGGGACAGGGGATGAGCAGTACTTC.

Here the CDR3 reads CAWSVGANGYTF. The CDR3 DNA is TGTGCCTGGAGTGTGGGGGCGAATGGCTACACCTTC. The genes are TRBV30 and TRBJ1-2, with D perhaps matching TRBD1 (6 bases). Trimming pared 0 bases from V and 6 bases from J, leaving 8 bases between. The germline V gene has CDR1 GTSNPN and CDR2 SVGIG (reference sequence). This CDR3 has 12 residues.